The 27 T cell receptor beta chains below come from one sample, sequenced in a study of Ad26.COV2.S vaccination and SARS-CoV-2 variants. Treatment here: around 19 received Ad26.COV2.S at low or high dose, single or two shots; about 5 received placebo; per-sample allocation not given. After the first vaccine or placebo injection, samples were drawn on day 63. Sequencing was performed with immunoSEQ multiplex PCR; in TCRdb, only in-frame clones are kept and a portion is missing. The sample records roughly 700,000 clones, approximately 88% being singletons. The sequences come from peripheral blood, collected in a trial of Ad26.COV2.S vaccine versus placebo. Every receptor here comes from a person aged 18-65 years who received the Ad26.COV2.S COVID-19 vaccine or a placebo.

In regard to this clone: The same CDR3 can be traced to other DNA sequences in this sample. CDR3 residues: CASSLAGTHQETQYF. The CDR3 nucleotides are TGTGCCAGCAGCTTAGCAGGGACACATCAAGAGACCCAGTACTTC. V usage is TRBV7-2 and J usage is TRBJ2-5, with D perhaps TRBD1 (6 bases). CDR3 length: 15 residues. V lost 0 bases to trimming and J lost 2 bases, with 10 bases between them. Germline loops: CDR1 SGHTA, CDR2 FQGNSA.

V gene TRBV5-6 combines with J gene TRBJ1-2; possibly TRBD1 for D (5 bases). This CDR3 region has 13 residues. Germline V gene sequence: CDR1 SGHDT, CDR2 YYEEEE. Trimming shortened V by 3 bases and J by 4 bases, and 10 bases separated the two germline ends. CDR3 DNA sequence: TGTGCCAGCAGCTCCGGGGACTTCTATGGCTACACCTTC. This codes for CASSSGDFYGYTF.

A few counts support this clone. The CDR3 is CSVSLTLLNTEAFF. The CDR3, as DNA: TGCAGCGTTAGCTTGACGCTGTTGAACACTGAAGCTTTCTTT. The chain links TRBV29-1 to TRBJ1-1, with unresolved D. The V end lost 5 bases, the J end lost 0 bases, and 13 bases lay between the germline ends. The CDR3 is 14 residues long. Germline CDR1 reads SQVTM; CDR2 reads ANQGSEA. The whole variable domain, filled in from reference TRBV29-1 and TRBJ1-1, reads SAVISQKPSRDICQRGTSLTIQCQVDSQVTMMFWYRQQPGQSLTLIATANQGSEATYESGFVIDKFPISRPNLTFSTLTVSNMSPEDSSIYLCSVSLTLLNTEAFFGQGTRLTVV.

The chain carries TRBV3-1 (or the pseudogene TRBV3-2) and TRBJ1-5; 9 nucleotides align to TRBD1. The V gene end was trimmed by 3 bases and the J gene end by 7 bases; junction bases not matched to a gene: 10. This CDR3 contains 16 residues. The germline gives CDR1 LGHDT, CDR2 YNNKEL (reference sequence). The CDR3 here is CASSQENRGRAQPQHF. The CDR3 DNA sequence: TGTGCCAGCAGCCAGGAGAACAGGGGGCGTGCGCAGCCCCAGCATTTT.

The chain employs TRBV11-2 and TRBJ1-2; D perhaps matches TRBD1 (5 bases). V gave up 3 bases and J gave up 1 base, with 9 bases separating them. Germline-derived CDR1 and CDR2 are SGHAT and FQNNGV. The CDR3 is 14 amino acids. This CDR3 reads CASSLDISNYGYTF. The CDR3 DNA sequence: TGTGCCAGCAGCTTGGACATCAGTAACTATGGCTACACCTTC.

This clone was seen a single time. The chain links TRBV5-6 to TRBJ2-1, with 10 nucleotides matching TRBD2. After removal of 6 bases from V and 1 base from J, the junction contained 4 bases not matched to a gene. CDR1 is SGHDT and CDR2 is YYEEEE in the germline V gene. The CDR3 totals 15 residues. The CDR3 region is CASIPTSGSYNEQFF. The CDR3, as DNA: TGTGCCAGCATCCCGACTAGCGGGTCCTACAATGAGCAGTTCTTC.

Note on this clone: The sample contains more than one DNA sequence encoding this CDR3. The genes are TRBV5-1 and TRBJ2-7, with D possibly being TRBD1 or TRBD2 (6 bases each). The CDR3 extends over 12 amino acids. V lost 2 bases to trimming and J lost 4 bases, with 7 bases between them. Germline V gene sequence: CDR1 SGHRS, CDR2 YFSETQ. CDR3 sequence (DNA): TGCGCCAGCAGCTTAGGGGGGTACGAGCAGTACTTC. Protein sequence: CASSLGGYEQYF.

The chain is built from TRBV5-1 and TRBJ1-1; D is unclear. V was cut by 2 bases and J by 6 bases, with 8 bases left in between. This CDR3 comprises 12 residues. In germline, CDR1 is SGHRS, CDR2 YFSETQ. The CDR3: CASSFGDAEAFF. The CDR3 DNA reads TGCGCCAGCAGCTTCGGCGATGCTGAAGCTTTCTTT.

This chain joins TRBV5-4 and TRBJ2-5; weak D call: TRBD1 (6 bases). The CDR3 extends over 14 amino acids. Germline V gene lookup returns CDR1 SGHNT and CDR2 YYREEE (reference sequence). V gave up 4 bases and J gave up 1 base, with 11 bases separating them. The CDR3 DNA reads as TGTGCCAGCAGCACCCAGGGGACCCAAGAGACCCAGTACTTC. Amino acids: CASSTQGTQETQYF.

The rearrangement joins TRBV6-2 or TRBV6-3 to TRBJ1-2; TRBD1 aligns across 10 bases. The CDR3 runs 16 residues. Trimming took 5 bases from V and 4 from J; bases not matched to a gene: 10. Germline V gene data show CDR1 as MNHEY and CDR2 as SVGEGT. The CDR3 here is CASSPSWDRGFYGYTF. In DNA, the CDR3 is TGTGCCAGCAGTCCGAGCTGGGACAGGGGATTCTATGGCTACACCTTC.

The chain combines TRBV24-1 with TRBJ1-5; tentative D call: TRBD1 (5 bases). Germline-derived CDR1 and CDR2 are KGHDR and SFDVKD. V shed 5 bases and J shed 4 bases, with 17 bases lying between them. The CDR3 sequence is 16 residues long. As DNA, the CDR3 is TGTGCCACCAGTGGTCTACAGGCCCTTGGGAATCAGCCCCAGCATTTT. Translated, it gives CATSGLQALGNQPQHF.

The gene calls are TRBV7-3 and TRBJ1-2; D unresolved. The germline V gene encodes CDR1 SGHTA and CDR2 FQGTGA. The CDR3 sequence is 13 residues long. V lost 2 bases and J 4 bases, leaving 8 bases between the germline ends. In DNA form, the CDR3 reads TGTGCCAGCAGCTTATGGGAAACCTATGGCTACACCTTC. It encodes CASSLWETYGYTF.

The genes are TRBV29-1 and TRBJ2-5, with D perhaps TRBD1 (5 bases). Trimming pared 1 base from V and 2 bases from J, leaving 14 bases between. The CDR3 totals 15 residues. Per the germline V gene, CDR1 is SQVTM and CDR2 is ANQGSEA. The CDR3 DNA reads as TGCAGCGTTGAAGTAGACAGAGTACTACAAGAGACCCAGTACTTC. Translation gives CSVEVDRVLQETQYF.

This chain connects TRBV29-1 to TRBJ2-1; 8 bases are a match to TRBD1. Trimming cost V 6 bases and J 1 base; bases outside gene matches: 5. From germline, CDR1 is SQVTM and CDR2 ANQGSEA. This CDR3 is built from 14 residues. CDR3: CSVEQGASYNEQFF. The CDR3 nucleotides are TGCAGCGTAGAGCAGGGGGCTTCCTACAATGAGCAGTTCTTC.

The gene calls are TRBV14 and TRBJ2-1, with D possibly being TRBD2 (5 bases). Looked up from germline, CDR1 is SGHDN and CDR2 is FVKESK. Trimming stripped 5 bases from V and 7 bases from J, with 12 bases between. The CDR3 runs to 13 residues. CDR3 DNA: TGTGCCAGCAGCGAGGGAAGGCGGAATGAGCAGTTCTTC. It specifies CASSEGRRNEQFF.

This rearrangement joins TRBV27 to TRBJ2-7, with a possible D match to TRBD2 (5 bases). Per germline, CDR1 MNHEY and CDR2 SMNVEV (reference sequence). The CDR3 length is 13 residues. V shed 8 bases and J shed 6 bases, with 17 bases lying between them. The CDR3 bases are TGTGCCAGCCGTGACTACCCCCTTGGCGAGCAGTACTTC. Amino acids: CASRDYPLGEQYF.

There are a few counts of this clone. The V and J genes are TRBV19 and TRBJ1-6; D gene uncertain. The CDR3 has 13 residues. Germline V gene lookup returns CDR1 LNHDA and CDR2 SQIVND (reference sequence). V lost 1 base and J lost 10, with 8 bases in between. For the CDR3, the DNA is TGTGCCAGTAGTATAGGGGCTACCTCACCCCTCCACTTT. Translation: CASSIGATSPLHF.

The chain combines TRBV7-2 with TRBJ2-1; TRBD2 matches 8 bases. V lost 1 base to trimming and J lost 0 bases; unmatched junction nucleotides: 8. Germline V gene data show CDR1 as SGHTA and CDR2 as FQGNSA. CDR3 length: 18 amino acids. CDR3 sequence: CASSLGPSGTSSYNEQFF. The CDR3 DNA sequence: TGTGCCAGCAGCTTAGGCCCGAGCGGGACTAGCTCCTACAATGAGCAGTTCTTC.

This chain links TRBV6-6 with TRBJ1-6; the match to TRBD1 covers 7 bases. This CDR3 is built from 15 residues. With V trimmed by 5 bases and J by 5 bases, 6 bases remained unmatched. Germline CDR1 is MNHNY and CDR2 is SVGAGI (reference sequence). CDR3 sequence (DNA): TGTGCCAGCAGTAGACGGGACAGACATAATTCACCCCTCCACTTT. It codes for CASSRRDRHNSPLHF.

This chain joins TRBV3-1 (or the pseudogene TRBV3-2) and TRBJ2-1; 7 positions agree with TRBD2. Germline CDR1 and CDR2: LGHDT and YNNKEL (reference sequence). V was clipped by 9 bases and J by 8 bases; unmatched bases: 16. CDR3 length: 15 residues. CDR3 protein: CASRLESGVTDEQFF. As DNA, the CDR3 is TGTGCCAGTAGGTTGGAAAGCGGGGTGACGGATGAGCAGTTCTTC.

V and J are TRBV19 and TRBJ1-5, with D possibly being TRBD1 (5 bases). Trimming took off 6 bases at V and 0 bases at J, with 18 bases between the two ends. This CDR3 spans 17 amino acids. The V gene's germline CDR1 is LNHDA and CDR2 SQIVND (reference sequence). In nucleotides, the CDR3 is TGTGCCAGTAGGGGCTCGGGGCAGTTAAATAGCAATCAGCCCCAGCATTTT. This translates into CASRGSGQLNSNQPQHF. Filled out from reference TRBV19 and TRBJ1-5, the complete variable domain reads DGGITQSPKYLFRKEGQNVTLSCEQNLNHDAMYWYRQDPGQGLRLIYYSQIVNDFQKGDIAEGYSVSREKKESFPLTVTSAQKNPTAFYLCASRGSGQLNSNQPQHFGDGTRLSIL.

J is TRBJ2-5 and V is TRBV7-2; 14 nucleotides agree with TRBD2. The CDR3 runs 17 residues. Trimming at V came to 3 bases and at J to 5 bases, leaving 8 bases not matched to a gene. CDR1 and CDR2 from the germline V gene are SGHTA and FQGNSA. CDR3 protein: CASSLSGTSGSGETQYF. The CDR3 DNA is TGTGCCAGCAGCTTGTCCGGGACTAGCGGGAGTGGCGAGACCCAGTACTTC.

The chain is built from TRBV19 and TRBJ1-1; possibly TRBD1 for D (5 bases). Germline CDR1 reads LNHDA; CDR2 reads SQIVND (reference sequence). The length of the CDR3 is 14 residues. Trimming shortened V by 2 bases and J by 1 base, and 8 bases separated the two germline ends. CDR3 residues: CASSIMGENTEAFF. The DNA for the CDR3 is TGTGCCAGTAGTATAATGGGGGAGAACACTGAAGCTTTCTTT.

The chain links TRBV9 to TRBJ1-4; 11 bases align to TRBD1. V shed 4 bases and J 8 bases; nucleotides not matched to a gene: 4. Germline CDR1 is SGDLS and CDR2 is YYNGEE. CDR3 length: 14 amino acids. Here the CDR3 reads CASSPGQGDEKLFF. CDR3 nucleotides: TGTGCCAGCAGCCCGGGACAGGGGGACGAAAAACTGTTTTTT.

This chain uses TRBV15 with TRBJ1-1; unclear D gene. The CDR3 length is 14 residues. CDR1 LNHNV and CDR2 YYDKDF come from the germline V gene (reference sequence). The V end lost 3 bases, the J end lost 2 bases, and 10 bases lay between the germline ends. CDR3 protein: CATSRWGTNTEAFF. The CDR3 DNA is TGTGCCACCAGCAGGTGGGGAACCAACACTGAAGCTTTCTTT. Combining the CDR3 with reference TRBV15 and TRBJ1-1 gives the whole variable domain DAMVIQNPRYQVTQFGKPVTLSCSQTLNHNVMYWYQQKSSQAPKLLFHYYDKDFNNEADTPDNFQSRRPNTSFCFLDIRSPGLGDTAMYLCATSRWGTNTEAFFGQGTRLTVV.

The chain uses TRBV5-4 and TRBJ1-5; D gene ambiguous. The CDR3 extends over 15 amino acids. Germline CDR1 is SGHNT and CDR2 is YYREEE (reference sequence). The V end lost 0 bases, the J end lost 0 bases, and 7 bases lay between the germline ends. CDR3: CASSLGGYSNQPQHF. The CDR3 DNA follows: TGTGCCAGCAGCTTGGGTGGGTATAGCAATCAGCCCCAGCATTTT.

The chain employs TRBV7-9 and TRBJ2-7, with TRBD2 as a possible D gene (6 bases). The CDR3 loop spans 15 amino acids. Trimming took 5 bases from V and 2 from J, leaving 16 bases between them. The V gene's germline CDR1 is SEHNR and CDR2 FQNEAQ (reference sequence). The DNA of the CDR3 is TGTGCCAGCAGCGCCCGGCTCGGGGGAACCTACGAGCAGTACTTC. Encoded protein: CASSARLGGTYEQYF.